These 21 T cell receptor beta chains share one sample of origin, sequenced in a study of CD8 T cells in Susac syndrome. After extraction with the RNeasy kit, roughly 0.45 to 1 ug of the RNA was reverse transcribed using random hexamers. TCRdb independently ran MiXCR on the immunoSEQ multiplex PCR reads; one entry per CDR3 protein. The repertoire consists of a few hundred thousand distinct CDR3 sequences, with approximately 92% occurring once and the leading ten covering about 0.071%. The sequencing sample was made of CD4+ T cells from PBMCs. The receptor source for this set is a human donor with multiple sclerosis.

This clonotype was detected only a few times. The chain carries TRBV6-5 and TRBJ2-7, with 8 bases that match TRBD1. This CDR3 contains 15 residues. V lost 5 bases and J lost 0; bases outside the gene matches: 6. Per the germline V gene, CDR1 is MNHEY and CDR2 is SVGAGI. The CDR3 loop is CASSPTGGRSYEQYF. The CDR3 DNA is TGTGCCAGCAGTCCCACAGGGGGGCGCTCCTACGAGCAGTACTTC.

V gene TRBV28 combines with J gene TRBJ1-1, with no clear D. This CDR3 is built from 10 residues. Per germline, CDR1 MDHEN and CDR2 SYDVKM. Trimming removed 11 bases at V and 10 bases at J, with 14 bases between. For the CDR3, the DNA is TGTGCCGCAGCCTCCGGGCCAGCTTTCTTT. It codes for CAAASGPAFF.

The V call is TRBV7-2, the J call TRBJ1-4, with a weak D call TRBD1 (6 bases). Germline-derived CDR1 and CDR2 are SGHTA and FQGNSA. There are 15 residues in the CDR3. V lost 5 bases and J lost 10, with 20 bases in between. Here the CDR3 DNA reads TGTGCCAGCAGCCCCGGGGGCAGGGGTTCTGGAAAACTGTTTTTT. Amino acid sequence: CASSPGGRGSGKLFF.

This chain connects TRBV12-5 to TRBJ2-5; 9 bases line up with TRBD2. Germline lookup yields CDR1 LGHNT and CDR2 FRNRAP. The CDR3 loop spans 16 amino acids. The junction had 6 bases not matched to a gene; V was cut back by 3 bases and J by 1 base. CDR3 bases: TGTGCTAGTGGTTTTGGTAGCGGGGGTCCCCAAGAGACCCAGTACTTC. This gives the protein CASGFGSGGPQETQYF.

V gene TRBV7-9 combines with J gene TRBJ2-5; 10 bases map to TRBD2. The germline V gene encodes CDR1 SEHNR and CDR2 FQNEAQ (reference sequence). The length of the CDR3 is 17 residues. With 4 bases clipped from V and 1 base from J, the junction kept 9 bases outside the gene matches. CDR3 sequence reads: CASSSRAGGPIQETQYF. The CDR3 nucleotides read TGTGCCAGCAGCTCCCGAGCGGGAGGGCCGATCCAAGAGACCCAGTACTTC.

The rearrangement joins TRBV9 to TRBJ1-1; D is uncertain. V was trimmed by 0 bases and J by 3 bases, leaving 3 bases between them. This CDR3 contains 12 residues. Germline V gene lookup returns CDR1 SGDLS and CDR2 YYNGEE. CDR3 sequence (DNA): TGTGCCAGCAGCGTAGGGTACACTGAAGCTTTCTTT. The encoded protein is CASSVGYTEAFF.

The chain employs TRBV20-1 and TRBJ2-6, with D perhaps TRBD2 (6 bases). The CDR3 length is 17 residues. The ends were cut back, 2 bases at V and 4 bases at J, with 18 bases in the middle. Germline V gene lookup returns CDR1 DFQATT and CDR2 SNEGSKA (reference sequence). The chain's CDR3 is CSARPWGVGSGANVLTF. CDR3 coding DNA: TGCAGTGCTAGACCCTGGGGGGTCGGGAGCGGGGCCAACGTCCTGACTTTC.

The chain employs TRBV20-1 and TRBJ2-1; D is perhaps TRBD1 (6 bases). Per germline, CDR1 DFQATT and CDR2 SNEGSKA (reference sequence). This CDR3 has 13 amino acids. With 6 bases removed from V and 7 bases from J, the gap between germline ends came to 16 bases. The CDR3 DNA reads as TGCAGTGCAAAAAAGGGGGTTTTGAATGAGCAGTTCTTC. This translates into CSAKKGVLNEQFF.

This clonotype was counted only a few times. The J gene is TRBJ1-5, the V gene TRBV10-1; D gene uncertain. Trimming took 6 bases from V and 4 from J, leaving 10 bases between them. This CDR3 has 13 amino acids. CDR1 and CDR2 from the germline V gene are WNHNN and SYGVQD (reference sequence). The CDR3 region has the DNA TGCGCCAGCAGCCAGGCGGGTAATCAGCCCCAGCATTTT. This gives the protein CASSQAGNQPQHF.

V gene TRBV23-1 combines with J gene TRBJ2-3; D is uncertain. TRBV23-1 carries the ORF label, with uncertain function. The CDR3 is 13 amino acids. Trimming removed 0 bases at V and 5 bases at J, with 6 bases between. This CDR3 is CASSQSNLDTQYF. CDR3 coding DNA: TGCGCCAGCAGTCAATCGAACCTAGATACGCAGTATTTT.

J is TRBJ1-4 and V is TRBV12-3 or TRBV12-4; D is possibly TRBD1 (5 bases). CDR3 length equals 15 residues. V gave up 6 bases and J gave up 10 bases, with 21 bases separating them. The CDR3, as DNA: TGTGCCAGCAGCCCGAATCAACTGGGACTTGGAAAACTGTTTTTT. This gives the protein CASSPNQLGLGKLFF.

This chain connects TRBV30 to TRBJ1-2; D gene unclear. Trimming removed 3 bases at V and 4 bases at J, with 15 bases between. There are 14 residues in the CDR3. Per the germline V gene, CDR1 is GTSNPN and CDR2 is SVGIG (reference sequence). Written as DNA, the CDR3 is TGTGCCTGGAGGGACCCACGCAGGATCTATGGCTACACCTTC. Protein product: CAWRDPRRIYGYTF.

The V gene is TRBV7-2, the J gene TRBJ1-2; 8 nucleotides line up with TRBD1. Unmatched junction bases numbered 9, after V lost 5 bases and J lost 7 bases. CDR3 length: 14 amino acids. The germline V gene encodes CDR1 SGHTA and CDR2 FQGNSA. Here the CDR3 DNA reads TGTGCCAGCAGCCCGGGACAGGCGTTGGGTGGCTACACCTTC. This translates into CASSPGQALGGYTF.

The chain uses TRBV5-4 and TRBJ2-5, with 10 bases lining up with TRBD2. The CDR3 runs to 14 residues. Trimming removed 5 bases from V and 2 bases from J; junction bases left unmatched: 3. Germline assignment: CDR1 SGHNT and CDR2 YYREEE (reference sequence). CDR3 bases: TGTGCCAGCAGAATAGCGGGGGGTCAAGAGACCCAGTACTTC. It codes for CASRIAGGQETQYF.

The genes are TRBV5-1 and TRBJ2-2, with no clear D. Looked up from germline, CDR1 is SGHRS and CDR2 is YFSETQ. V gave up 4 bases and J gave up 4 bases, with 11 bases separating them. This CDR3 comprises 14 residues. The DNA for the CDR3 is TGCGCCAGCAGCACCACACGGAGCACCGGGGAGCTGTTTTTT. Amino acids: CASSTTRSTGELFF.

The V call is TRBV6-5, the J call TRBJ2-3, with 11 bases fitting TRBD2. The CDR3 runs 15 residues. The J segment lost 1 base and the V segment lost 6 bases, leaving 3 bases of the junction unmatched. The germline CDR1 and CDR2 sequences are MNHEY and SVGAGI. CDR3 DNA sequence: TGTGCCAGCAGCACTAGCGGGAGCGGCACAGATACGCAGTATTTT. Amino acid sequence: CASSTSGSGTDTQYF.

The chain couples TRBV20-1 to TRBJ2-5; D is possibly TRBD2 (6 bases). CDR3 length: 14 residues. The germline V gene encodes CDR1 DFQATT and CDR2 SNEGSKA (reference sequence). V shed 0 bases and J shed 5 bases, with 13 bases lying between them. CDR3: CSARDPWEVETQYF. CDR3 bases: TGCAGTGCTAGAGATCCTTGGGAGGTTGAGACCCAGTACTTC.

The V call is TRBV14, the J call TRBJ2-3; D is uncertain. CDR3 size: 16 residues. V was pared by 2 bases and J by 6 bases, with 18 bases between. In germline, CDR1 is SGHDN, CDR2 FVKESK. The chain's CDR3 is CASSQRRAVSRDTQYF. DNA of the CDR3: TGTGCCAGCAGCCAAAGAAGGGCGGTGAGTCGGGATACGCAGTATTTT.

The V and J genes are TRBV18 and TRBJ1-2, with D unresolved. The CDR3 runs to 14 residues. Germline V CDR1 and CDR2: KGHSH, LQKENI. The V gene lost 2 bases and the J gene lost 4 bases, with 11 bases spanning the gap. The CDR3 DNA reads TGTGCCAGCTCACCAGCAACAGAGCTCTATGGCTACACCTTC. It specifies CASSPATELYGYTF.

The V and J genes are TRBV30 and TRBJ1-1; D remains ambiguous. Trimming pared 4 bases from V and 10 bases from J, leaving 13 bases between. The CDR3 extends over 11 amino acids. CDR1 and CDR2 (germline): GTSNPN, SVGIG (reference sequence). CDR3 DNA sequence: TGTGCCTGGATTCTAGGGCCGACAGCTTTCTTT. Encoded protein: CAWILGPTAFF. The full variable domain, its missing parts supplied by reference TRBV30 and TRBJ1-1, is SQTIHQWPATLVQPVGSPLSLECTVEGTSNPNLYWYRQAAGRGLQLLFYSVGIGQISSEVPQNLSASRPQDRQFILSSKKLLLSDSGFYLCAWILGPTAFFGQGTRLTVV.

The rearrangement links TRBV5-1 to TRBJ1-1, with 7 bases that match TRBD1. V shed 9 bases and J 3 bases; nucleotides not matched to a gene: 8. The CDR3 consists of 13 residues. Germline V lookup: CDR1 SGHRS, CDR2 YFSETQ. CDR3 DNA: TGCGCCACCAGACAGGGTCGGGACACTGAAGCTTTCTTT. Translating gives CATRQGRDTEAFF.